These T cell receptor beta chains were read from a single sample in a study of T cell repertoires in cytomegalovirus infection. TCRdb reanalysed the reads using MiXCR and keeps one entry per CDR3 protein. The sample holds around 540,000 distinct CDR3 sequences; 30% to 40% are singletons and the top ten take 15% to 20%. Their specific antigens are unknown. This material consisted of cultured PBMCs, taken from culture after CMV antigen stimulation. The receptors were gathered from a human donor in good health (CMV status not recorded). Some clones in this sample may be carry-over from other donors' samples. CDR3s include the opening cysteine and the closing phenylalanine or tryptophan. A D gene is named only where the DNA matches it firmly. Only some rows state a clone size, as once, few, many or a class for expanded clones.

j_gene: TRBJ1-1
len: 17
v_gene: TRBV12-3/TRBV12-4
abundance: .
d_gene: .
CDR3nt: TGTGCCAGCAGTTTACTACAGGGTCGGTCGTTCGAGGGTGAAGCTTTCTTT
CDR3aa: CASSLLQGRSFEGEAFF

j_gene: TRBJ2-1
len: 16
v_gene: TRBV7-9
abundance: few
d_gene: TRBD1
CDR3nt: TGTGCCAGCCGAATCTCAGGGGGAAAATCCTACAATGAGCAGTTCTTC
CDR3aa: CASRISGGKSYNEQFF

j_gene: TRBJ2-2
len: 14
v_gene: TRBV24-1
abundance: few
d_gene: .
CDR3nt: TGTGCCACCAGTGAAGGACAGTACACCGGGGAGCTGTTTTTT
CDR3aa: CATSEGQYTGELFF

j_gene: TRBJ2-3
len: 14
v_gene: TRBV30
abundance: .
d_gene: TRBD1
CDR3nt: TGTGCCTGGAGTGAGGGACAGGCGTGGGATACGCAGTATTTT
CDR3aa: CAWSEGQAWDTQYF

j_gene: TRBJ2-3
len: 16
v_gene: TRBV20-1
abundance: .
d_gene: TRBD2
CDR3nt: TGCAGTGCTAGTGGCCTAGCGGGAGGGCCGACAGATACGCAGTATTTT
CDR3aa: CSASGLAGGPTDTQYF

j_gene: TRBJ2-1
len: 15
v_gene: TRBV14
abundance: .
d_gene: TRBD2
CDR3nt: TGTGCCAGCAGCCAGATGCATTGGGGGACTAGTGAGCAGTTCTTC
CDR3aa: CASSQMHWGTSEQFF

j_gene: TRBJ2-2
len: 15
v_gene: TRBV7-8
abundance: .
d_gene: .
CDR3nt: TGTGCCAGCAGCCCCCCCCCTGGGTGGGGCCGGGAGCTGTTTTTT
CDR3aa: CASSPPPGWGRELFF

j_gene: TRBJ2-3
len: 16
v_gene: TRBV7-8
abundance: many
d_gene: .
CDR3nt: TGTGCCAGCAGCTCTCTCGGGCAGGGTCACACAGATACGCAGTATTTT
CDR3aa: CASSSLGQGHTDTQYF

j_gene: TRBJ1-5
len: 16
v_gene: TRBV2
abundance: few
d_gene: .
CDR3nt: TGTGCCAGCAGTGAATCGCCAGGGACCCACAATCAGCCCCAGCATTTT
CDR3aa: CASSESPGTHNQPQHF

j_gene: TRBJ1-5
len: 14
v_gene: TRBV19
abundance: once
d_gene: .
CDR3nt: TGTGCCAGTAGTATATCCAGCCCTAATCAGCCCCAGCATTTT
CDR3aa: CASSISSPNQPQHF

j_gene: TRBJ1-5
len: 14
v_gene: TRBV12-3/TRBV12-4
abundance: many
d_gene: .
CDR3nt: TGTGCCAGCAGTTTTAGTCAGGGGTTAGAGCCCCAGCATTTT
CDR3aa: CASSFSQGLEPQHF

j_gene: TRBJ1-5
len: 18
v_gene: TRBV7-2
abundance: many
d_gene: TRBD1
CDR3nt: TGTGCCAGCAGCAGACGACCCCCGGGACAGAGGATTGATCAGCCCCAGCATTTT
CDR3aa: CASSRRPPGQRIDQPQHF

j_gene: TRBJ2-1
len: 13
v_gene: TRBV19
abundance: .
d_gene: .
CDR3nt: TGTGCCAGTAGTATCCATAGTATCAATGAGCAGTTCTTC
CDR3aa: CASSIHSINEQFF

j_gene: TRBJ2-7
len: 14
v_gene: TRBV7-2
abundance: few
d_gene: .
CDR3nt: TGTGCCAGCAGCTCAAATATGGCGGTGTACGAGCAGTACTTC
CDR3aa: CASSSNMAVYEQYF

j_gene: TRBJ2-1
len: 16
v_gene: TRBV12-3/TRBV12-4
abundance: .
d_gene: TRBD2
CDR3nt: TGTGCCAGCAGTTTACCTTGGGGGGGAGGGAACAATGAGCAGTTCTTC
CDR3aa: CASSLPWGGGNNEQFF

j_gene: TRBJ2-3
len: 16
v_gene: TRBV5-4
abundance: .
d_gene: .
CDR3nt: TGTGCCAGCAGCTTGACGTGGGGATTTGGAGCAGATACGCAGTATTTT
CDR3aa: CASSLTWGFGADTQYF

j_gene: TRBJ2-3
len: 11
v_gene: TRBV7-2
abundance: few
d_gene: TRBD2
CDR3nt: TGTGCCAGCAGTAGCGGGTATACGCAGTATTTT
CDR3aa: CASSSGYTQYF